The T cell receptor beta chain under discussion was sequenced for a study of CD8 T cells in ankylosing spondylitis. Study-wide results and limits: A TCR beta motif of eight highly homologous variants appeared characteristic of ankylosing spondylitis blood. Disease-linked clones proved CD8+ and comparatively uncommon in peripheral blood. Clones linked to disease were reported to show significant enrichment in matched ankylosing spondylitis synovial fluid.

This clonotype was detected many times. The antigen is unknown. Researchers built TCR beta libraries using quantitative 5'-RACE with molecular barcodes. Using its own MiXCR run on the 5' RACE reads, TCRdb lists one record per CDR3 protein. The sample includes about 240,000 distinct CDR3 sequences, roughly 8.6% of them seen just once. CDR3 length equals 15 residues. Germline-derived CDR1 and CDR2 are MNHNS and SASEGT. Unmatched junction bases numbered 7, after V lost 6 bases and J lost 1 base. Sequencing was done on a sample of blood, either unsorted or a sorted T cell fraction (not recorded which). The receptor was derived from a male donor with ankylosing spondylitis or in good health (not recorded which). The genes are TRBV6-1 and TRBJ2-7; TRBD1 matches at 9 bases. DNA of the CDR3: TGTGCCAGCAGCCCCGGACAGGGGATGTCCTACGAGCAGTACTTC. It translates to CASSPGQGMSYEQYF.